This passage covers 8 T cell receptor beta chains from one sample sequenced in a study of cytomegalovirus exposure and HLA in healthy donors. This PCR relied on a set of 60 Vbeta primers and 13 Jbeta primers. TCRdb's copy holds only in-frame clones and misses some; the assay was immunoSEQ multiplex PCR. Of approximately 160,000 clones in the sample, around 75% are singletons; the top ten hold roughly 5%. Sequencing was done on a sample of PBMCs. These receptor sequences come from a male donor in good health and CMV-seronegative.

The chain joins TRBV30 to TRBJ2-3; D gene ambiguous. This CDR3 is built from 15 residues. Germline CDR1 reads GTSNPN; CDR2 reads SVGIG (reference sequence). Trimming stripped 4 bases from V and 0 bases from J, with 14 bases between. CDR3 amino acids: CAWIQDWASTDTQYF. In DNA, the CDR3 is TGTGCCTGGATTCAGGATTGGGCTAGCACAGATACGCAGTATTTT.

The chain joins TRBV25-1 to TRBJ1-1; maybe TRBD1 (5 bases). Germline-derived CDR1 and CDR2 are MGHDK and SYGVNS. The V end lost 1 base, the J end lost 0 bases, and 9 bases lay between the germline ends. CDR3 length equals 15 residues. This CDR3 reads CASSEFGGLNTEAFF. The CDR3 nucleotides read TGTGCCAGCAGTGAATTTGGGGGGTTGAACACTGAAGCTTTCTTT.

The chain carries TRBV28 and TRBJ1-4, with D possibly TRBD1 on 5 matching bases. Per the germline V gene, CDR1 is MDHEN and CDR2 is SYDVKM. This CDR3 has 15 amino acids. V lost 6 bases and J 7 bases, leaving 18 bases between the germline ends. CDR3: CASRPGLMSIEKLFF. CDR3 DNA: TGTGCCAGCAGACCGGGACTGATGTCTATTGAAAAACTGTTTTTT.

The chain employs TRBV29-1 and TRBJ2-1, with 11 bases identical to TRBD1. The CDR3 consists of 14 residues. The V gene's germline CDR1 is SQVTM and CDR2 ANQGSEA. Losses at the gene ends were 7 bases for V and 4 bases for J; bases not matched to a gene: 6. CDR3 residues: CSARDRGGYNEQFF. The CDR3 DNA sequence: TGCAGCGCCCGGGACAGGGGGGGGTACAATGAGCAGTTCTTC.

This chain uses TRBV28 with TRBJ2-1, with D unresolved. The germline V gene has CDR1 MDHEN and CDR2 SYDVKM. This CDR3 spans 12 amino acids. Trimming pared 3 bases from V and 12 bases from J, leaving 12 bases between. The CDR3 is CASSLLQMGQFF. CDR3 coding DNA: TGTGCCAGCAGTTTGTTACAGATGGGGCAGTTCTTC.

The chain uses TRBV10-1 and TRBJ2-5; TRBD1 agrees at 12 bases. Germline-derived CDR1 and CDR2 are WNHNN and SYGVQD (reference sequence). The CDR3 covers 13 residues. J gave up 11 bases and V 9 bases, and 10 bases lay outside the gene matches. The CDR3 sequence: CASRDRGPNEQYF. CDR3 sequence (DNA): TGCGCCAGTCGGGACAGGGGGCCTAATGAGCAGTACTTC.

The chain joins TRBV4-1 to TRBJ2-7, with D perhaps matching TRBD1 (6 bases). This CDR3 has 13 amino acids. Germline loops: CDR1 MGHRA, CDR2 YSYEKL. V lost 3 bases and J 4 bases, leaving 10 bases between the germline ends. CDR3: CASSHSQGYEQYF. In DNA form, the CDR3 reads TGCGCCAGCAGCCATAGCCAGGGGTACGAGCAGTACTTC.

The chain recombines TRBV14 with TRBJ2-2, with D tentatively TRBD2 (7 bases). Trimming stripped 0 bases from V and 5 bases from J, with 22 bases between. The germline CDR1 and CDR2 sequences are SGHDN and FVKESK. This CDR3 has 19 residues. The CDR3 spells CASSQDSPMRGGWTGELFF. In DNA form, the CDR3 reads TGTGCCAGCAGCCAAGATTCCCCCATGAGGGGGGGCTGGACCGGGGAGCTGTTTTTT.